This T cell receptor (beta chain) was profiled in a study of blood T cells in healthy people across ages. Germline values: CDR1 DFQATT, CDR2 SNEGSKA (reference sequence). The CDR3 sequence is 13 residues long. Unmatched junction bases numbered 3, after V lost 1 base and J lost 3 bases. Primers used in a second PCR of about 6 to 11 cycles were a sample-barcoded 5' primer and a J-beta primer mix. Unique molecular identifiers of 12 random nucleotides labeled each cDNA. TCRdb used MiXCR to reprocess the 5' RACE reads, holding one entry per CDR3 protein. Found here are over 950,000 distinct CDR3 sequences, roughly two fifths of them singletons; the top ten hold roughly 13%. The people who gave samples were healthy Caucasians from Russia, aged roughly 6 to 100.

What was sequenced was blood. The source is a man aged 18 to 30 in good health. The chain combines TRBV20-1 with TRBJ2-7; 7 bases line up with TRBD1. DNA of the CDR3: TGCAGTGCTAGAGGACAGGGTAACTACGAGCAGTACTTC. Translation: CSARGQGNYEQYF.